A selection of T cell receptor beta chains follows, all from one sample in a study of blood T cell repertoires in COVID-19. Here immunoSEQ multiplex PCR was the method, and the copy in TCRdb shows in-frame clones only, minus some. Among 200,000 to 250,000 clones listed, roughly 84% were seen once. Sequenced material: peripheral blood. The receptors originated from an older woman who had recovered from COVID-19. Both conserved end residues are part of each CDR3.

v_call	cdr3_aa
TRBV9	CASSPDRANTEAFF
TRBV20-1	CSASFGQLYGYTF
TRBV6-4	CASSEQGGTEAFF
TRBV11-2	CASSWRGGPETEAFF
TRBV2	CASSELGHEQYF
TRBV12-5	CASGLLTSGVETQYF
TRBV6-2/TRBV6-3	CASSSGLAGGFGTDTQYF
TRBV20-1	CSASRPGLGEQYF
TRBV7-8	CASSSSGTGHGRLADTQYF
TRBV7-2	CASRAQVTGELFF
TRBV19	CASRQQGRAFF
TRBV2	CASSRQGPTDYEQYF
TRBV4-1	CASSQDVTSWQFF
TRBV10-3	CAISESPWKGWQPQHF
TRBV4-2	CASSQEDRGTDTQYF
TRBV5-6	CASSLLGGSYEQYF
TRBV6-1	CASSEMGLRTGNTEAFF
TRBV5-1	CASSRAARINRFAFEAFF
TRBV7-9	CASSPGQGGYTF
TRBV11-2	CASSSSWGENEKLFF
TRBV15	CATSSDRGATEAFF